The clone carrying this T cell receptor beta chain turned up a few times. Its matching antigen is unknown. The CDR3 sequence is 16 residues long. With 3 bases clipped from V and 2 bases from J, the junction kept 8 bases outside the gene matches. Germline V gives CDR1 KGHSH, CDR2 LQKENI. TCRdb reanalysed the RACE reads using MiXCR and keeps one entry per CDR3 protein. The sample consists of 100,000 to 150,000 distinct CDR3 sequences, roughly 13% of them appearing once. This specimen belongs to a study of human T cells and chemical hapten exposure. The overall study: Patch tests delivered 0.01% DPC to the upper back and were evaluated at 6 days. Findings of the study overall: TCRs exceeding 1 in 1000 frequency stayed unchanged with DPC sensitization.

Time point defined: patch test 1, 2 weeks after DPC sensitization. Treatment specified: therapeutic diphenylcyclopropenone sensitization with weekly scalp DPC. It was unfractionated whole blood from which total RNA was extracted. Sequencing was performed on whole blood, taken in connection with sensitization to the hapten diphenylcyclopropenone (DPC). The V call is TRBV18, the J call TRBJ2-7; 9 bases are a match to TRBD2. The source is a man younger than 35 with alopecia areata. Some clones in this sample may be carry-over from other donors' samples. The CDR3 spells CASSPGAGGVTYEQYF. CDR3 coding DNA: TGTGCCAGCTCACCGGGAGCGGGGGGCGTAACCTACGAGCAGTACTTC.